Below, 17 T cell receptor beta chains from the same sample are listed, as sequenced in a study of T cells in tuberculosis. Profiled with immunoSEQ multiplex PCR; TCRdb holds only in-frame clones, not every one. The sample has about 20,000 clones, roughly nine tenths seen once. The sequenced sample was PBMCs. The receptors shown here come from a donor aged 10-29 years with latent tuberculosis or without tuberculosis infection.

This chain connects TRBV18 to TRBJ2-7; 7 positions agree with TRBD1. The CDR3 covers 18 residues. Unmatched junction bases numbered 15, after V lost 0 bases and J lost 4 bases. Germline lookup yields CDR1 KGHSH and CDR2 LQKENI. The CDR3 here is CASSPPQRQGISGYEQYF. The CDR3 coding sequence is TGTGCCAGCTCACCACCTCAGAGACAGGGAATAAGTGGTTACGAGCAGTACTTC.

The rearrangement uses TRBV4-2 and TRBJ2-5, with 10 bases lining up with TRBD2. This CDR3 is 15 amino acids long. V lost 3 bases, J lost 4 bases, and 5 bases stayed unmatched. Germline V gene sequence: CDR1 LGHNA, CDR2 YNFKEQ. CDR3 residues: CASSHTSGAPETQYF. In nucleotides, the CDR3 is TGTGCCAGCAGCCACACTAGCGGGGCACCAGAGACCCAGTACTTC.

The rearrangement joins TRBV5-1 to TRBJ2-2; 9 bases agree with TRBD2. This CDR3 contains 15 residues. CDR1 and CDR2 (germline): SGHRS, YFSETQ. V was clipped by 4 bases and J by 4 bases; unmatched bases: 5. CDR3 nucleotides: TGCGCCAGCAGCGTGGAGGGACTAGCCACCGGGGAGCTGTTTTTT. As protein: CASSVEGLATGELFF.

The J gene is TRBJ2-1, the V gene TRBV7-8; 8 bases are a match to TRBD2. CDR3 length: 16 residues. V lost 5 bases to trimming and J lost 5 bases; unmatched junction nucleotides: 11. Germline loops: CDR1 SGHVS, CDR2 FQNEAQ. CDR3 DNA sequence: TGTGCCAGCAGCCCAAGGTTGGCGGGGGGTAACAATGAGCAGTTCTTC. Translated: CASSPRLAGGNNEQFF.

CDR3 amino acids: CASSTGGKDTQYF. CDR3 in DNA: TGTGCCTCGAGCACGGGGGGGAAAGATACGCAGTATTTT. V is TRBV30 and J is TRBJ2-3; 8 bases are a match to TRBD2. V was clipped by 7 bases and J by 5 bases; unmatched bases: 8. This CDR3 comprises 13 residues. Germline V lookup: CDR1 GTSNPN, CDR2 SVGIG (reference sequence).

The V call is TRBV6-5, the J call TRBJ2-7, with 7 bases matching TRBD2. CDR1 is MNHEY and CDR2 is SVGAGI in the germline V gene. V shed 2 bases and J 3 bases; nucleotides not matched to a gene: 4. The CDR3 covers 14 residues. Here the CDR3 reads CASSYTGGFYEQYF. CDR3 bases: TGTGCCAGCAGTTACACGGGAGGCTTCTACGAGCAGTACTTC.

The gene calls are TRBV5-1 and TRBJ2-7; 7 bases agree with TRBD1. The V gene end was trimmed by 3 bases and the J gene end by 3 bases; junction bases not matched to a gene: 3. Germline CDR1 and CDR2: SGHRS and YFSETQ. The CDR3 sequence is 13 residues long. In nucleotides, the CDR3 is TGCGCCAGCAGCTGGGACAGCTACTACGAGCAGTACTTC. It encodes CASSWDSYYEQYF.

V and J are TRBV5-8 and TRBJ2-3; 8 positions match TRBD1. Looked up from germline, CDR1 is SGHTS and CDR2 is YDEGEE. The junction had 6 bases not matched to a gene; V was cut back by 0 bases and J by 0 bases. The CDR3 extends over 17 amino acids. Here the CDR3 DNA reads TGTGCCAGCAGCTTGGGACAGGGGCGAAAGAGCACAGATACGCAGTATTTT. Translation gives CASSLGQGRKSTDTQYF.

This clone showed up just once. V is TRBV28 and J is TRBJ2-7; TRBD1 matches at 11 bases. The CDR3 extends over 17 amino acids. CDR1 and CDR2 (germline): MDHEN, SYDVKM. The V gene end was trimmed by 4 bases and the J gene end by 4 bases; junction bases not matched to a gene: 12. CDR3 loop: CASSSPSSGTGGYEQYF. Written as DNA, the CDR3 is TGTGCCAGCAGTTCCCCGTCATCCGGGACAGGGGGTTACGAGCAGTACTTC.

The chain links TRBV6-5 to TRBJ2-7, with D possibly TRBD1 on 6 matching bases. Trimming shortened V by 3 bases and J by 5 bases, and 17 bases separated the two germline ends. Germline V CDR1 and CDR2: MNHEY, SVGAGI. CDR3 size: 15 residues. Here the CDR3 reads CASSYTMGAGNEQYF. The CDR3, as DNA: TGTGCCAGCAGTTATACGATGGGGGCCGGGAACGAGCAGTACTTC.

This chain links TRBV21-1 with TRBJ1-1; no DNA check was done on the table's D call, TRBD1. TRBV21-1 is reported as a pseudogene. The CDR3 consists of 16 residues. The CDR3, as DNA: TGTGCCAGCAGCAGAGGATACAGGGGCGTGAACACTGAAGCTTTCTTT. It specifies CASSRGYRGVNTEAFF.

This chain uses TRBV2 with TRBJ1-6; a possible D gene is TRBD1 (6 bases). The CDR3 sequence is 13 residues long. V was shortened by 6 bases and J by 7 bases, with 10 bases between the two germline ends. Germline V gene data show CDR1 as SNHLY and CDR2 as FYNNEI. CDR3 in DNA: TGTGCCAGCAGGGAAACAGGGAATTCACCCCTCCACTTT. Amino acids: CASRETGNSPLHF. The entire variable domain, with the rest obtained from reference TRBV2 and TRBJ1-6, is as follows: EPEVTQTPSHQVTQMGQEVILRCVPISNHLYFYWYRQILGQKVEFLVSFYNNEISEKSEIFDDQFSVERPDGSNFTLKIRSTKLEDSAMYFCASRETGNSPLHFGNGTRLTVT.

This clone occurred once. The V gene is TRBV6-6, the J gene TRBJ1-6, with D possibly TRBD1 on 5 matching bases. Deletions cut 5 bases from V and 15 bases from J, with 11 bases between. The CDR3 is 11 amino acids. The V gene's germline CDR1 is MNHNY and CDR2 SVGAGI (reference sequence). The CDR3 reads CASSQGQGLHF. CDR3 DNA sequence: TGTGCCAGCAGTCAAGGACAAGGCCTCCACTTT.

The chain is built from TRBV5-8 and TRBJ2-1; the D gene is possibly TRBD2 (6 bases). This CDR3 spans 14 amino acids. CDR1 is SGHTS, CDR2 YDEGEE, per germline. V lost 5 bases and J 9 bases, leaving 18 bases between the germline ends. As DNA, the CDR3 is TGTGCCAGCAGGAGGACTCGGGGGTCGAGTGAGCAGTTCTTC. It is translated as CASRRTRGSSEQFF.

This chain joins TRBV2 and TRBJ2-5; the match to TRBD2 covers 11 bases. V dropped 7 bases and J dropped 2; count of bases not matched to a gene: 6. CDR1 is SNHLY, CDR2 FYNNEI, per germline. The CDR3 contains 15 residues. The CDR3 sequence: CASTVAGGKQETQYF. CDR3 nucleotide sequence: TGTGCCAGCACCGTAGCGGGGGGGAAACAAGAGACCCAGTACTTC.

This chain links TRBV6-6 with TRBJ2-6; TRBD2 might be the D (5 bases). Trimming took 8 bases from V and 1 from J, leaving 6 bases between them. The V gene's germline CDR1 is MNHNY and CDR2 SVGAGI (reference sequence). CDR3 size: 13 residues. The DNA of the CDR3 is TGTGCCAGCCGGGGTTCTGGGGCCAACGTCCTGACTTTC. Its translation is CASRGSGANVLTF.

This clone was recorded once. This chain links TRBV2 with TRBJ2-1, with 8 bases lining up with TRBD1. The germline CDR1 and CDR2 sequences are SNHLY and FYNNEI. J was trimmed by 10 bases and V by 3 bases; bases with no gene match: 8. The CDR3 runs 14 residues. The CDR3 loop is CASSDRDRSREQFF. CDR3 DNA: TGTGCCAGCAGTGACCGGGACAGGTCCAGGGAGCAGTTCTTC.